Below are 27 T cell receptor beta chains sequenced from a single sample in a study of blood T cell repertoires in COVID-19. Some clones are missing from TCRdb's copy, which holds only in-frame ones; the method was immunoSEQ multiplex PCR. This repertoire shows tens of thousands of clones, 80% to 90% found once; its top ten account for about 1.2%. Sequencing used peripheral blood. The receptors were sampled from a man aged 40-49 years with acute or convalescent COVID-19.

The chain carries TRBV14 and TRBJ1-2; D is unclear. Germline-derived CDR1 and CDR2 are SGHDN and FVKESK. The ends were cut back, 2 bases at V and 2 bases at J, with 6 bases in the middle. The CDR3 sequence is 13 residues long. CDR3: CASSQMRNYGYTF. Here the CDR3 DNA reads TGTGCCAGCAGCCAAATGAGGAACTATGGCTACACCTTC.

The chain recombines TRBV7-9 with TRBJ2-1; D may be TRBD2 (5 bases). This CDR3 contains 12 residues. From germline, CDR1 is SEHNR and CDR2 FQNEAQ (reference sequence). V lost 5 bases, J lost 7 bases, and 9 bases lay in between. The CDR3: CASSAGENEQFF. CDR3 in DNA: TGTGCCAGCAGCGCCGGGGAGAATGAGCAGTTCTTC.

This clone occurred once. The chain recombines TRBV9 with TRBJ1-3; a possible D gene is TRBD1 (6 bases). The germline gives CDR1 SGDLS, CDR2 YYNGEE. The CDR3 spans 16 residues. The V end lost 3 bases, the J end lost 1 base, and 14 bases lay between the germline ends. This chain's CDR3 is CASSAGGGASGNTIYF. CDR3 bases: TGTGCCAGCAGCGCGGGGGGGGGCGCGTCTGGAAACACCATATATTTT.

V is TRBV7-8 and J is TRBJ2-5; the match to TRBD2 covers 10 bases. Germline trimming cut 2 bases from V and 3 bases from J; bases unmatched to any gene: 9. The germline V gene encodes CDR1 SGHVS and CDR2 FQNEAQ. This CDR3 is built from 17 residues. Here the CDR3 DNA reads TGTGCCAGCAGCTTAAGAGTTAGCGGGGGGCATAAAGAGACCCAGTACTTC. This translates into CASSLRVSGGHKETQYF.

The rearrangement uses TRBV29-1 and TRBJ2-4; possible D gene TRBD2, 6 bases. The germline V gene encodes CDR1 SQVTM and CDR2 ANQGSEA. The V end lost 5 bases, the J end lost 3 bases, and 14 bases lay between the germline ends. The CDR3 consists of 14 residues. CDR3 region: CSVRSGVDKNIQYF. In nucleotides, the CDR3 is TGCAGCGTTCGATCGGGGGTGGACAAAAACATTCAGTACTTC.

This chain joins TRBV5-1 and TRBJ1-6; 8 bases map to TRBD1. V trimming: 4 bases; J trimming: 5 bases; junction bases outside the gene matches: 8. This CDR3 region has 16 residues. CDR1 is SGHRS, CDR2 YFSETQ, per germline. CDR3 in amino acids: CASSRTGSVDNSPLHF. The CDR3 bases are TGCGCCAGCAGCCGGACAGGGAGTGTCGATAATTCACCCCTCCACTTT.

The rearrangement links TRBV11-2 to TRBJ1-4, with 10 bases aligning to TRBD1. Looked up from germline, CDR1 is SGHAT and CDR2 is FQNNGV. The CDR3 length is 15 residues. Trimming took 5 bases from V and 8 from J; bases not matched to a gene: 8. The CDR3 loop reads CASSPGQGPGEKLFF. The CDR3 DNA follows: TGTGCCAGCAGCCCGGGACAGGGGCCAGGGGAAAAACTGTTTTTT.

The J gene is TRBJ2-5, the V gene TRBV5-4, with TRBD2 matching 7 bases. This CDR3 contains 13 residues. The V gene's germline CDR1 is SGHNT and CDR2 YYREEE (reference sequence). V trimming: 4 bases; J trimming: 3 bases; junction bases outside the gene matches: 3. The CDR3 bases are TGTGCCAGCAGCCTGGGGGGGGAAGAGACCCAGTACTTC. It encodes CASSLGGEETQYF.

V is TRBV28 and J is TRBJ2-2; 12 nucleotides align to TRBD2. This CDR3 is 18 amino acids long. Germline CDR1 reads MDHEN; CDR2 reads SYDVKM. V shed 5 bases and J 6 bases; nucleotides not matched to a gene: 13. The CDR3 reads CASSPPFRASGGAGELFF. The CDR3 DNA reads TGTGCCAGCAGTCCCCCTTTTCGGGCTAGCGGGGGGGCCGGGGAGCTGTTTTTT.

This sequence joins TRBV30 and TRBJ1-5, with 10 nucleotides matching TRBD1. Germline V CDR1 and CDR2: GTSNPN, SVGIG (reference sequence). The J segment lost 5 bases and the V segment lost 1 base, leaving 2 bases of the junction unmatched. CDR3 length: 14 amino acids. In nucleotides, the CDR3 is TGTGCCTGGAGTGGACAGGGGGCCTATCAGCCCCAGCATTTT. Its translation is CAWSGQGAYQPQHF.

The rearrangement uses TRBV5-1 and TRBJ1-1; 8 bases line up with TRBD1. Unmatched junction bases numbered 21, after V lost 1 base and J lost 4 bases. From germline, CDR1 is SGHRS and CDR2 YFSETQ. The CDR3 is 20 residues long. The CDR3 region is CASSLYYLGSGQDRGTEAFF. The CDR3 nucleotides are TGCGCCAGCAGCTTGTATTACTTGGGTTCGGGACAGGATCGGGGCACTGAAGCTTTCTTT.

This chain connects TRBV5-1 to TRBJ1-1; no clear D gene. This CDR3 comprises 13 residues. Germline CDR1 reads SGHRS; CDR2 reads YFSETQ. V lost 2 bases, J lost 0 bases, and 5 bases lay in between. The CDR3 here is CASSFTMNTEAFF. The CDR3, as DNA: TGCGCCAGCAGCTTTACTATGAACACTGAAGCTTTCTTT.

The count of this clone is one. This sequence joins TRBV24-1 and TRBJ1-5; the D is unclear. The CDR3 totals 12 residues. The ends were cut back, 3 bases at V and 10 bases at J, with 9 bases in the middle. The germline gives CDR1 KGHDR, CDR2 SFDVKD. The CDR3 nucleotides read TGTGCCACCAGTGATCCAAACAGTCCCCAGCATTTT. Its translation: CATSDPNSPQHF.

The chain carries TRBV18 and TRBJ1-5; 7 bases align to TRBD1. This CDR3 spans 14 amino acids. Germline loops: CDR1 KGHSH, CDR2 LQKENI. V was pared by 4 bases and J by 8 bases, with 8 bases of the junction left unmatched. DNA for the CDR3: TGTGCCAGCTCACTAAAACAGGGGATTGAGCCCCAGCATTTT. Encoded protein: CASSLKQGIEPQHF.

The CDR3 DNA reads TGTGCCAGCAGCAACAGGGTCACCTACGAGCAGTACTTC. Translated, it gives CASSNRVTYEQYF. The chain has TRBV6-6 and TRBJ2-7; TRBD1 might be the D (6 bases). V lost 6 bases, J lost 2 bases, and 11 bases lay in between. This CDR3 has 13 residues. Germline-derived CDR1 and CDR2 are MNHNY and SVGAGI (reference sequence).

The CDR3, as DNA: TGCGCCAGCAGCCTGCGGGGGTCTACGAGGGGGGCTACGTCGGGTAATTCACCCCTCCACTTT. This encodes CASSLRGSTRGATSGNSPLHF. The chain couples TRBV4-1 to TRBJ1-6; TRBD1 might be the D (6 bases). The CDR3 has 21 amino acids. Per the germline V gene, CDR1 is MGHRA and CDR2 is YSYEKL. V was trimmed by 4 bases and J by 6 bases, leaving 31 bases between them.

The sample holds a few counts of this clone. This sequence joins TRBV3-1 (or the pseudogene TRBV3-2) and TRBJ2-5, with D possibly being TRBD2 (5 bases). Germline CDR1 is LGHDT and CDR2 is YNNKEL (reference sequence). The V end lost 3 bases, the J end lost 6 bases, and 17 bases lay between the germline ends. The CDR3 covers 15 residues. CDR3 loop: CASSHRGSARKTQYF. The CDR3 DNA sequence: TGTGCCAGCAGCCACCGAGGGTCCGCCCGAAAGACCCAGTACTTC.

This clone was seen a single time. The J gene is TRBJ1-6, the V gene TRBV5-4; 8 nucleotides line up with TRBD1. This CDR3 region has 19 residues. Unmatched junction bases numbered 18, after V lost 3 bases and J lost 7 bases. Germline values: CDR1 SGHNT, CDR2 YYREEE (reference sequence). The CDR3 DNA sequence: TGTGCCAGCAGCTCTGATATCCTTGACAGGGGCTTTGGAAATTCACCCCTCCACTTT. It is translated as CASSSDILDRGFGNSPLHF.

The sample holds one count of this clone. V gene TRBV2 combines with J gene TRBJ2-3; tentative D call: TRBD2 (6 bases). Per the germline V gene, CDR1 is SNHLY and CDR2 is FYNNEI. Between the trimmed V and J ends, which lost 3 bases and 0 bases, there was a span of 13 bases. This CDR3 spans 16 amino acids. CDR3 in DNA: TGTGCCAGCAGTGAGGGGAAGGGGAGGAGCACAGATACGCAGTATTTT. This translates into CASSEGKGRSTDTQYF.

This clone was found once. The gene calls are TRBV9 and TRBJ1-3; 7 bases match TRBD1. The germline V gene encodes CDR1 SGDLS and CDR2 YYNGEE. V gave up 4 bases and J gave up 0 bases; unmatched junction bases: 13. This CDR3 spans 18 amino acids. This CDR3 is CASSLGQEYVFSGNTIYF. In DNA form, the CDR3 reads TGTGCCAGCAGCCTCGGACAGGAGTACGTTTTCTCTGGAAACACCATATATTTT.

This rearrangement joins TRBV5-1 to TRBJ2-3; 8 bases agree with TRBD2. CDR3 size: 14 residues. V lost 4 bases to trimming and J lost 2 bases; unmatched junction nucleotides: 3. CDR1 is SGHRS and CDR2 is YFSETQ in the germline V gene. CDR3 sequence: CASSGGGFTDTQYF. As DNA, the CDR3 is TGCGCCAGCAGCGGCGGGGGGTTCACAGATACGCAGTATTTT.

The chain joins TRBV7-2 to TRBJ2-1; a weak D match, TRBD1 (5 bases). V lost 5 bases to trimming and J lost 2 bases, with 16 bases between them. Germline lookup yields CDR1 SGHTA and CDR2 FQGNSA. This CDR3 is 16 amino acids long. CDR3 sequence reads: CASSGRGSGTYNEQFF. As DNA, the CDR3 is TGTGCCAGCAGCGGAAGGGGTTCTGGAACCTACAATGAGCAGTTCTTC.

The rearrangement links TRBV25-1 to TRBJ1-1; 11 bases are a match to TRBD1. CDR1 and CDR2 from the germline V gene are MGHDK and SYGVNS. Trimming removed 1 base from V and 4 bases from J; junction bases left unmatched: 2. CDR3 length: 15 residues. In nucleotides, the CDR3 is TGTGCCAGCAGTGAATTGGGACAGGGGGTCACTGAAGCTTTCTTT. This codes for CASSELGQGVTEAFF.

This chain uses TRBV5-6 with TRBJ2-7; 7 bases align to TRBD1. Germline-derived CDR1 and CDR2 are SGHDT and YYEEEE. J lost 1 base, V lost 0 bases, and 10 bases had no gene match. The CDR3 sequence is 17 residues long. Here the CDR3 reads CASSLVRGPQRSYEQYF. CDR3 sequence (DNA): TGTGCCAGCAGCTTGGTGAGGGGGCCCCAGCGGTCCTACGAGCAGTACTTC.

The table lists this clone with a few counts. The chain couples TRBV12-5 to TRBJ2-7; the match to TRBD1 covers 8 bases. Trimming took 6 bases from V and 0 from J; bases not matched to a gene: 7. The germline V gene has CDR1 LGHNT and CDR2 FRNRAP. This CDR3 region has 15 residues. In nucleotides, the CDR3 is TGTGCTAGTGGGCTCAGTGGGACAGGCTCCTACGAGCAGTACTTC. It codes for CASGLSGTGSYEQYF. The whole variable domain, remainder taken from reference TRBV12-5 and TRBJ2-7, is DARVTQTPRHKVTEMGQEVTMRCQPILGHNTVFWYRQTMMQGLELLAYFRNRAPLDDSGMPKDRFSAEMPDATLATLKIQPSEPRDSAVYFCASGLSGTGSYEQYFGPGTRLTVT.

CDR3 in DNA: TGTGCCAGCGGGCTAAAGGGAGGGGGATCCTACGAGCAGTACTTC. Its protein is CASGLKGGGSYEQYF. V usage is TRBV6-5 and J usage is TRBJ2-7; possible D gene TRBD2, 7 bases. The CDR3 has 15 amino acids. Trimming stripped 8 bases from V and 1 base from J, with 18 bases between. Germline-derived CDR1 and CDR2 are MNHEY and SVGAGI.

This rearrangement joins TRBV30 to TRBJ1-5; 7 nucleotides align to TRBD1. From germline, CDR1 is GTSNPN and CDR2 SVGIG (reference sequence). This CDR3 is 15 amino acids long. V dropped 2 bases and J dropped 2; count of bases not matched to a gene: 6. The CDR3 is CAWSSRGKGNQPQHF. CDR3 nucleotide sequence: TGTGCCTGGAGTTCCAGGGGGAAGGGCAATCAGCCCCAGCATTTT.